This T cell receptor beta chain was recovered during a study of OX40 agonist ivuxolimab in advanced cancers. As for the study in general: Treatment of patients was with ivuxolimab, an agonistic anti-OX40 (CD134) antibody. Of the participants, over 30% had some prior anti-PD-1, anti-PD-L1 or anti-CTLA-4 therapy, which was allowed.

From germline, CDR1 is SGHNT and CDR2 YENEEA. This CDR3 region has 16 residues. With V trimmed by 9 bases and J by 1 base, 10 bases remained unmatched. Comments on this clone: Its antigen is unknown.

Points from the study as a whole: CD8+ T cells were the subset that, on average, had more expanded clones than CD4+.

Some clones are missing from TCRdb's copy, which holds only in-frame ones; the method was immunoSEQ multiplex PCR. The table records more than 25,000 clones, about four fifths of them present only once. The chain carries TRBV11-3 and TRBJ1-1; 11 bases fit TRBD1. The source was CD4+ or CD8+ T cells sorted from blood, collected in a trial of the OX40 agonist ivuxolimab. This clonotype originated in an adult with an advanced solid tumor such as melanoma, head and neck, liver or kidney cancer. CDR3: CARGTGGPGGNTEAFF. The CDR3 region has the DNA TGTGCCAGAGGGACAGGGGGGCCCGGTGGGAACACTGAAGCTTTCTTT.